These 30 T cell receptor beta chains originate from one sample sequenced in a study of shared clonotypes between healthy human individuals. TCRdb's table, derived via immunoSEQ multiplex PCR, lists solely in-frame clones and lacks some. The data show 2 million to 2.5 million clones, approximately 94% seen once. Material: naive CD4+ T cells from PBMCs. Subset in this sample: CD45RA+ positively selected. The receptors were sampled from a young man in good health. Some clones in this sample may be carry-over from other donors' samples.

This chain connects TRBV28 to TRBJ2-7, with D possibly TRBD2 on 5 matching bases. The V end lost 4 bases, the J end lost 4 bases, and 8 bases lay between the germline ends. Germline loops: CDR1 MDHEN, CDR2 SYDVKM. This CDR3 has 12 amino acids. CDR3 region: CASSSGLYEQYF. Here the CDR3 DNA reads TGTGCCAGCAGTTCCGGACTTTACGAGCAGTACTTC.

This clone has only one observation. The genes are TRBV18 and TRBJ2-5; 8 positions match TRBD1. The CDR3 totals 17 residues. Losses at the gene ends were 2 bases for V and 5 bases for J; bases not matched to a gene: 13. Germline V gene data show CDR1 as KGHSH and CDR2 as LQKENI. The CDR3 here is CASSPEIGQGSRETQYF. The CDR3 DNA sequence: TGTGCCAGCTCACCAGAAATCGGACAGGGTTCGCGGGAGACCCAGTACTTC.

The rearrangement uses TRBV9 and TRBJ2-1; 10 bases agree with TRBD2. CDR1 is SGDLS and CDR2 is YYNGEE in the germline V gene. The CDR3 has 17 amino acids. The V segment lost 3 bases and the J segment 5 bases; nucleotides outside the gene matches: 11. The CDR3 protein is CASSAQTGLAIHNEQFF. CDR3 coding DNA: TGTGCCAGCAGCGCTCAAACGGGACTAGCGATACACAATGAGCAGTTCTTC.

The V and J genes are TRBV27 and TRBJ2-1; 10 bases align to TRBD2. Trimming at V came to 3 bases and at J to 8 bases, leaving 7 bases not matched to a gene. Germline lookup yields CDR1 MNHEY and CDR2 SMNVEV (reference sequence). This CDR3 spans 15 amino acids. The CDR3 region has the DNA TGTGCCAGCAGTTTTATAAGCGGGAGGGCCGATGAGCAGTTCTTC. Translation: CASSFISGRADEQFF.

The chain is built from TRBV7-2 and TRBJ2-7, with D possibly matching TRBD2 (6 bases). The length of the CDR3 is 14 residues. V was clipped by 2 bases and J by 3 bases, with 11 bases between them. Germline loops: CDR1 SGHTA, CDR2 FQGNSA. CDR3 in DNA: TGTGCCAGCAGCTTATTAGCGGCATACTACGAGCAGTACTTC. This encodes CASSLLAAYYEQYF.

In regard to this clone: This same CDR3 is encoded by further DNA sequences in the sample. The chain carries TRBV28 and TRBJ2-4; D is undetermined. Germline assignment: CDR1 MDHEN and CDR2 SYDVKM. V lost 5 bases and J lost 0, with 11 bases in between. The CDR3 consists of 15 residues. The CDR3 nucleotides are TGTGCCAGCAGTCCCCGAACAGTAGCCAAAAACATTCAGTACTTC. This sequence encodes CASSPRTVAKNIQYF.

As to this clone: Other DNA sequences within the sample encode an identical CDR3. V and J are TRBV7-3 and TRBJ2-5; maybe TRBD2 (5 bases). The CDR3 loop spans 14 amino acids. The V end lost 1 base, the J end lost 5 bases, and 11 bases lay between the germline ends. CDR1 and CDR2 (germline): SGHTA, FQGTGA. The CDR3 nucleotides read TGTGCCAGCAGCTTAATTGGGAGTCCGGAGACCCAGTACTTC. Translating it yields CASSLIGSPETQYF. Based on the CDR3 plus reference TRBV7-3 and TRBJ2-5, the full variable domain is GAGVSQTPSNKVTEKGKYVELRCDPISGHTALYWYRQSLGQGPEFLIYFQGTGAADDSGLPNDRFFAVRPEGSVSTLKIQRTERGDSAVYLCASSLIGSPETQYFGPGTRLLVL.

The chain carries TRBV6-1 and TRBJ2-2; D unresolved. The CDR3 length is 15 residues. V was cut by 6 bases and J by 4 bases, with 15 bases left in between. CDR1 MNHNS and CDR2 SASEGT come from the germline V gene. This CDR3 reads CASRPSVAGTGELFF. The CDR3 nucleotides read TGTGCCAGCAGGCCGTCAGTCGCCGGCACCGGGGAGCTGTTTTTT.

The chain has TRBV5-1 and TRBJ1-2, with D perhaps TRBD1 (5 bases). This CDR3 is built from 13 residues. Trimming left V 2 bases short and J 8 bases short, with 13 bases between. Germline CDR1 is SGHRS and CDR2 is YFSETQ. This CDR3 is CASSFAGADGYTF. DNA of the CDR3: TGCGCCAGCAGCTTTGCCGGGGCGGACGGCTACACCTTC.

The V call is TRBV4-2, the J call TRBJ2-1; 8 nucleotides agree with TRBD2. Trimming at V came to 1 base and at J to 8 bases, leaving 7 bases not matched to a gene. CDR1 and CDR2 (germline): LGHNA, YNFKEQ. CDR3 length: 15 residues. CDR3 region: CASSQAGGRGYEQFF. In nucleotides, the CDR3 is TGTGCCAGCAGCCAAGCGGGAGGGAGGGGATATGAGCAGTTCTTC.

The chain links TRBV5-1 to TRBJ1-1, with D possibly matching TRBD1 (6 bases). The ends were cut back, 7 bases at V and 5 bases at J, with 15 bases in the middle. The CDR3 sequence is 13 residues long. CDR1 SGHRS and CDR2 YFSETQ come from the germline V gene. CDR3 amino acids: CASSTTGSTEAFF. The DNA for the CDR3 is TGCGCCAGCTCGACAACAGGGAGTACTGAAGCTTTCTTT. Together with reference TRBV5-1 and TRBJ1-1, the CDR3 gives the full variable domain: KAGVTQTPRYLIKTRGQQVTLSCSPISGHRSVSWYQQTPGQGLQFLFEYFSETQRNKGNFPGRFSGRQFSNSRSEMNVSTLELGDSALYLCASSTTGSTEAFFGQGTRLTVV.

The V call is TRBV9, the J call TRBJ2-7; 12 nucleotides line up with TRBD1. The CDR3 is 21 residues long. Unmatched junction bases numbered 24, after V lost 4 bases and J lost 4 bases. Germline V gene sequence: CDR1 SGDLS, CDR2 YYNGEE. The CDR3 protein is CASSPRSGGDRGLTPLYEQYF. As DNA, the CDR3 is TGTGCCAGCAGCCCCCGATCTGGCGGGGACAGGGGGCTTACCCCTCTATACGAGCAGTACTTC.

The chain links TRBV6-1 to TRBJ2-7; 7 bases align to TRBD2. V lost 1 base, J lost 6 bases, and 3 bases stayed unmatched. CDR1 and CDR2 (germline): MNHNS, SASEGT. The CDR3 sequence is 13 residues long. The CDR3 DNA sequence: TGTGCCAGCAGTGAAGGGGGGGGGACCGAGCAGTACTTC. Translated: CASSEGGGTEQYF.

The V and J genes are TRBV7-9 and TRBJ2-7; possibly TRBD1 or TRBD2 for D (6 bases each). The CDR3 sequence is 19 residues long. V was cut by 5 bases and J by 1 base, with 27 bases left in between. Germline CDR1 is SEHNR and CDR2 is FQNEAQ (reference sequence). The CDR3 DNA reads as TGTGCCAGCAGCCCCCTTGGGGGCCACAGGGATGGGAGGTCCTACGAGCAGTACTTC. Protein product: CASSPLGGHRDGRSYEQYF.

The V gene is TRBV27, the J gene TRBJ2-5, with TRBD1 matching over 7 bases. J gave up 3 bases and V 6 bases, and 16 bases lay outside the gene matches. Germline V gives CDR1 MNHEY, CDR2 SMNVEV (reference sequence). This CDR3 has 17 residues. The CDR3: CASRRGRRRGAEETQYF. In DNA, the CDR3 is TGTGCCAGCAGAAGGGGGCGGAGAAGGGGAGCCGAAGAGACCCAGTACTTC.

The chain recombines TRBV21-1 with TRBJ2-5. TRBV21-1 is assigned pseudogene status. This CDR3 is 17 amino acids long. The CDR3 is CASSKTRGPRDQETQYF. The CDR3 DNA reads as TGTGCCAGCAGCAAAACCCGGGGCCCTCGGGACCAAGAGACCCAGTACTTC.

The sample holds one count of this clone. The chain couples TRBV7-9 to TRBJ1-2, with D hard to call. CDR1 SEHNR and CDR2 FQNEAQ come from the germline V gene (reference sequence). The CDR3 runs 13 residues. The germline V and J ends were trimmed by 1 base and 8 bases, with 11 bases remaining between them. The CDR3 DNA reads TGTGCCAGCAGCTTAGTGAACAATGGCGGCTACACCTTC. It yields the protein CASSLVNNGGYTF.

The CDR3 DNA sequence: TGTGCCAGCAGACGAACAGGGGGCGCAGAGACCCAGTACTTC. Residues: CASRRTGGAETQYF. The chain joins TRBV6-5 to TRBJ2-5; 9 bases are shared with TRBD1. Trimming took 6 bases from V and 4 from J; bases not matched to a gene: 6. The germline CDR1 and CDR2 sequences are MNHEY and SVGAGI. The CDR3 is 14 residues long.

The chain couples TRBV5-4 to TRBJ2-3; 9 bases map to TRBD2. Germline V gene data show CDR1 as SGHNT and CDR2 as YYREEE (reference sequence). The CDR3 spans 15 residues. J lost 9 bases, V lost 4 bases, and 12 bases had no gene match. The CDR3 DNA follows: TGTGCCAGCAGCGTTGTCACTAGCGGGCGGAGCACGCAGTATTTT. This translates into CASSVVTSGRSTQYF.

The CDR3 sequence is CASSLSSTSGRNRRNEQFF. For the CDR3, the DNA is TGTGCCAGCAGCTTAAGTAGTACTAGCGGGCGTAACCGTCGCAATGAGCAGTTCTTC. The rearrangement uses TRBV7-3 and TRBJ2-1; TRBD2 matches 9 bases. V lost 1 base to trimming and J lost 6 bases; unmatched junction nucleotides: 16. Germline CDR1 reads SGHTA; CDR2 reads FQGTGA. The CDR3 is 19 amino acids.

This clone was seen only once. V is TRBV7-3 and J is TRBJ2-1; 8 bases are a match to TRBD1. The CDR3 contains 17 residues. In germline, CDR1 is SGHTA, CDR2 FQGTGA. V dropped 0 bases and J dropped 4; count of bases not matched to a gene: 8. The CDR3 DNA reads as TGTGCCAGCAGCTTAACGCGGGGTCAGGGGGCTTACAATGAGCAGTTCTTC. Protein product: CASSLTRGQGAYNEQFF.

V gene TRBV4-3 combines with J gene TRBJ2-7, with 11 bases aligning to TRBD2. CDR1 is LGHNA and CDR2 is YSLEER in the germline V gene. V gave up 1 base and J gave up 2 bases; unmatched junction bases: 7. The CDR3 extends over 17 amino acids. CDR3 in DNA: TGCGCCAGCAGCCAAGTGGGGGGACTAGCGGACACCTACGAGCAGTACTTC. This gives the protein CASSQVGGLADTYEQYF.

The V call is TRBV11-2, the J call TRBJ2-1, with TRBD2 matching 14 bases. The CDR3 extends over 15 amino acids. The J segment lost 9 bases and the V segment lost 5 bases, leaving 6 bases of the junction unmatched. Germline V lookup: CDR1 SGHAT, CDR2 FQNNGV. CDR3: CASSPGLAGVFEQFF. The CDR3 DNA sequence: TGTGCCAGCAGCCCGGGACTAGCGGGAGTTTTTGAGCAGTTCTTC.

The chain is built from TRBV7-2 and TRBJ2-7; TRBD2 agrees at 14 bases. Trimming removed 5 bases from V and 5 bases from J; junction bases left unmatched: 14. The CDR3 length is 18 residues. Germline CDR1 SGHTA, CDR2 FQGNSA. The CDR3 coding sequence is TGTGCCAGCAGCCGGGCCGGGACTAGCGGGAGTGCGAGGAACGAGCAGTACTTC. Translated: CASSRAGTSGSARNEQYF.

The CDR3 sequence is CASSLNRAGGYTF. The CDR3 nucleotides are TGTGCCAGCAGCTTAAACAGGGCAGGTGGCTACACCTTC. V is TRBV7-6 and J is TRBJ1-2, with D possibly being TRBD1 (6 bases). Germline V CDR1 and CDR2: SGHVS, FNYEAQ. V was shortened by 2 bases and J by 7 bases, with 11 bases between the two germline ends. The CDR3 is made up of 13 amino acids.

The V gene is TRBV12-1, the J gene TRBJ2-2; no check of the table's D call, TRBD2, against the DNA was made. TRBV12-1 constitutes a pseudogene. The length of the CDR3 is 18 residues. The CDR3 DNA is TGTGCCAGCAGCTGGGGACTAGCGGGAGTTGCGAAAACCGGGGAGCTGTTTTTT. This translates into CASSWGLAGVAKTGELFF.

This clone was observed a single time. CDR3 protein: CASSLTSGGTEAFF. CDR3 nucleotides: TGCGCCAGCAGCCTAACATCTGGGGGCACTGAAGCTTTCTTT. The rearrangement joins TRBV5-1 to TRBJ1-1; TRBD1 might be the D (5 bases). V lost 4 bases, J lost 4 bases, and 14 bases lay in between. CDR1 is SGHRS and CDR2 is YFSETQ in the germline V gene. This CDR3 comprises 14 residues.

The chain recombines TRBV9 with TRBJ2-2; D is possibly TRBD2 (6 bases). The CDR3 is 16 residues long. Looked up from germline, CDR1 is SGDLS and CDR2 is YYNGEE. The V gene lost 0 bases and the J gene lost 1 base, with 10 bases spanning the gap. CDR3 nucleotide sequence: TGTGCCAGCAGCGTAGGCCAGCGGGTGAACACCGGGGAGCTGTTTTTT. This translates into CASSVGQRVNTGELFF.

CDR3 bases: TGTGCCAGGAGGACGCTGTCTGTAATTACGTCTGGGTTCACCATATATTTT. Protein product: CARRTLSVITSGFTIYF. This chain uses TRBV28 with TRBJ1-3; the D is unclear. The CDR3 contains 17 residues. The germline gives CDR1 MDHEN, CDR2 SYDVKM. Trimming left V 9 bases short and J 9 bases short, with 30 bases between.

The chain couples TRBV18 to TRBJ2-2; TRBD2 might be the D (5 bases). The CDR3 runs 14 residues. The germline V gene has CDR1 KGHSH and CDR2 LQKENI. V dropped 5 bases and J dropped 6 bases, with 13 bases sitting between them. CDR3 protein: CASSNGLPPGELFF. The DNA for the CDR3 is TGTGCCAGCTCAAATGGACTCCCACCCGGGGAGCTGTTTTTT. The variable domain in full, completed from reference TRBV18 and TRBJ2-2, reads NAGVMQNPRHLVRRRGQEARLRCSPMKGHSHVYWYRQLPEEGLKFMVYLQKENIIDESGMPKERFSAEFPKEGPSILRIQQVVRGDSAAYFCASSNGLPPGELFFGEGSRLTVL.